The 28 T cell receptor beta chains listed next were all sequenced from one sample in a study of shared clonotypes between healthy human individuals. Profiling relied on immunoSEQ multiplex PCR, and the TCRdb table lists in-frame clones only, not all of them. The data hold roughly 2.2 million clones, with roughly 90% observed a single time. The sample consisted of naive CD4+ T cells from PBMCs. Indicated subset: CD45RA+ positively selected. All receptors come from a man aged 18-30 years in good health. Some clones in this sample may be carry-over from other donors' samples.

This rearrangement joins TRBV4-2 to TRBJ1-1, with a tentative D call TRBD1 (5 bases). The V gene's germline CDR1 is LGHNA and CDR2 YNFKEQ. The CDR3 spans 17 residues. Trimming stripped 0 bases from V and 3 bases from J, with 17 bases between. The CDR3 nucleotides read TGTGCCAGCAGCCAAGATGGCCACCAGGGAAAGGACACTGAAGCTTTCTTT. Protein sequence: CASSQDGHQGKDTEAFF.

The rearrangement links TRBV9 to TRBJ2-5, with 11 bases lining up with TRBD2. Germline V gene sequence: CDR1 SGDLS, CDR2 YYNGEE. This CDR3 spans 16 amino acids. The J segment lost 1 base and the V segment lost 3 bases, leaving 5 bases of the junction unmatched. The CDR3 bases are TGTGCCAGCAGCGCCGTAGCGGGAGGGCCCCAAGAGACCCAGTACTTC. It codes for CASSAVAGGPQETQYF.

The chain employs TRBV28 and TRBJ2-7, with D perhaps TRBD1 (6 bases). Germline-derived CDR1 and CDR2 are MDHEN and SYDVKM. Trimming left V 5 bases short and J 0 bases short, with 14 bases between. The CDR3 is 15 amino acids. CDR3 region: CASSEQGRSSYEQYF. CDR3 DNA: TGTGCCAGCAGTGAACAGGGAAGGAGCTCCTACGAGCAGTACTTC.

The CDR3 spells CASTSQGRGNTGELFF. The CDR3 DNA follows: TGTGCCAGCACTTCTCAAGGCAGGGGAAACACCGGGGAGCTGTTTTTT. The chain has TRBV2 and TRBJ2-2; D might be TRBD1 (6 bases). Trimming stripped 7 bases from V and 2 bases from J, with 17 bases between. This CDR3 spans 16 amino acids. Germline V gene sequence: CDR1 SNHLY, CDR2 FYNNEI.

This clone appeared a single time. V is TRBV5-1 and J is TRBJ1-5; D possibly corresponds to TRBD1 (6 bases). The CDR3 spans 13 residues. Germline CDR1 and CDR2: SGHRS and YFSETQ. Written as DNA, the CDR3 is TGCGACAGAAAAAGGGGGAATTATCAGCCCCAGCATTTT. Translating gives CDRKRGNYQPQHF.

The genes are TRBV6-1 and TRBJ1-5; D is ambiguous. This CDR3 spans 13 amino acids. CDR1 is MNHNS, CDR2 SASEGT, per germline. The germline V and J ends were trimmed by 5 bases and 5 bases, with 10 bases remaining between them. CDR3 protein: CASSWVSDQPQHF. CDR3 nucleotides: TGTGCCAGCAGTTGGGTAAGCGATCAGCCCCAGCATTTT.

The chain carries TRBV11-3 and TRBJ2-1; no reliable D call. The CDR3 is 15 amino acids. CDR1 and CDR2 (germline): SGHNT, YENEEA. Trimming stripped 4 bases from V and 4 bases from J, with 14 bases between. CDR3 bases: TGTGCCAGCAGCTCCTCCGACGGTACTTACAATGAGCAGTTCTTC. Encoded protein: CASSSSDGTYNEQFF.

This rearrangement joins TRBV5-6 to TRBJ2-7; D may be TRBD1 (6 bases). The CDR3 sequence is 14 residues long. Germline V gene lookup returns CDR1 SGHDT and CDR2 YYEEEE. Deletions cut 1 base from V and 8 bases from J, with 16 bases between. The CDR3 nucleotides are TGTGCCAGCAGCTTGCACCCGTCAGGGGAACAGCAGTACTTC. This gives the protein CASSLHPSGEQQYF.

This clone was observed once. The chain carries TRBV28 and TRBJ1-1, with 7 bases fitting TRBD1. Trimming removed 7 bases from V and 3 bases from J; junction bases left unmatched: 5. Germline V gene sequence: CDR1 MDHEN, CDR2 SYDVKM. The CDR3 has 13 residues. The CDR3 nucleotides read TGTGCCAGCATTGGGGACAGCCACACTGAAGCTTTCTTT. This gives the protein CASIGDSHTEAFF.

The V gene is TRBV7-9, the J gene TRBJ2-7; 10 bases match TRBD2. Trimming took 5 bases from V and 4 from J; bases not matched to a gene: 8. The CDR3 runs 15 residues. Germline CDR1 and CDR2: SEHNR and FQNEAQ (reference sequence). The CDR3 here is CASSPDSGRRYEQYF. Written as DNA, the CDR3 is TGTGCCAGCAGCCCAGATAGCGGGAGGCGGTACGAGCAGTACTTC.

As concerns this clone: Within the sample, other DNA sequences also encode this same CDR3. The rearrangement links TRBV5-1 to TRBJ1-1, with D hard to call. The CDR3 is made up of 13 amino acids. Germline loops: CDR1 SGHRS, CDR2 YFSETQ. Trimming pared 0 bases from V and 2 bases from J, leaving 5 bases between. CDR3 protein: CASSLASNTEAFF. CDR3 DNA sequence: TGCGCCAGCAGCTTGGCCAGTAACACTGAAGCTTTCTTT.

This clone was detected only once. This chain links TRBV7-9 with TRBJ2-2; TRBD2 matches at 8 bases. The CDR3 is 19 amino acids. The germline V gene has CDR1 SEHNR and CDR2 FQNEAQ (reference sequence). The V segment lost 5 bases and the J segment 0 bases; nucleotides outside the gene matches: 14. CDR3: CASSPPSPGGKANTGELFF. Written as DNA, the CDR3 is TGTGCCAGCAGCCCCCCTAGCCCGGGAGGGAAAGCGAACACCGGGGAGCTGTTTTTT.

Of note for this clone: A much more abundant neighbour one base away suggests this may be a read error. J is TRBJ2-3 and V is TRBV6-5; 7 positions agree with TRBD1. Germline assignment: CDR1 MNHEY and CDR2 SVGAGI. This CDR3 has 16 residues. With V trimmed by 4 bases and J by 1 base, 8 bases remained unmatched. CDR3 sequence: CASSFPPGTGTDTQYF. DNA for the CDR3: TGTGCCAGCAGTTTCCCCCCCGGGACAGGCACAGATACGCAGTATTTT.

The genes are TRBV30 and TRBJ1-1; TRBD1 is a possible D gene (5 bases). Germline CDR1 GTSNPN, CDR2 SVGIG (reference sequence). V was trimmed by 5 bases and J by 3 bases, leaving 10 bases between them. This CDR3 has 12 amino acids. The DNA of the CDR3 is TGTGCCTGGTTCAGGGAGTACACTGAAGCTTTCTTT. Translation gives CAWFREYTEAFF.

This chain links TRBV10-3 with TRBJ2-7; TRBD1 agrees at 7 bases. Germline V gives CDR1 ENHRY, CDR2 SYGVKD. The CDR3 runs 14 residues. The trim removed 5 bases at V and 5 bases at J, leaving 9 bases unmatched. As DNA, the CDR3 is TGTGCCATCAGTTCCGGGACAGAAGGGAACGAGCAGTACTTC. This codes for CAISSGTEGNEQYF.

The gene calls are TRBV28 and TRBJ1-4; D uncertain. This CDR3 region has 13 residues. V was pared by 3 bases and J by 4 bases, with 6 bases between. Germline V CDR1 and CDR2: MDHEN, SYDVKM. The CDR3 protein is CASSFRRNEKLFF. CDR3 DNA sequence: TGTGCCAGCAGTTTCCGACGTAATGAAAAACTGTTTTTT.

The rearrangement links TRBV7-3 to TRBJ2-2; D ambiguous. The CDR3 extends over 14 amino acids. V gave up 6 bases and J gave up 2 bases, with 10 bases separating them. CDR1 SGHTA and CDR2 FQGTGA come from the germline V gene. CDR3 sequence (DNA): TGTGCCAGCAGACCCGACTTAAACACCGGGGAGCTGTTTTTT. Amino acid sequence: CASRPDLNTGELFF.

The chain joins TRBV7-9 to TRBJ2-1, with TRBD1 matching over 7 bases. Germline CDR1 and CDR2: SEHNR and FQNEAQ (reference sequence). The CDR3 sequence is 17 residues long. V shed 5 bases, J shed 0 bases, and the junction held 10 bases outside the gene matches. CDR3 protein: CASSTQRQGSSYNEQFF. CDR3 DNA: TGTGCCAGCAGCACCCAAAGACAGGGTAGCTCCTACAATGAGCAGTTCTTC.

This chain joins TRBV18 and TRBJ2-4; the match to TRBD1 covers 8 bases. Per the germline V gene, CDR1 is KGHSH and CDR2 is LQKENI. This CDR3 is 13 amino acids long. The V and J ends lost 6 bases and 8 bases, in that order; junction bases with no gene match: 6. The CDR3 DNA reads as TGTGCCAGCTCGCGAAACAGGGGGGACATTCAGTACTTC. This gives the protein CASSRNRGDIQYF.

The chain is built from TRBV6-6 and TRBJ2-7, with D maybe TRBD2 (5 bases). The CDR3 covers 13 residues. V gave up 6 bases and J gave up 10 bases, with 19 bases separating them. Per the germline V gene, CDR1 is MNHNY and CDR2 is SVGAGI (reference sequence). CDR3: CASREEGLTNQYF. The CDR3 DNA reads TGTGCCAGCAGGGAAGAGGGCCTGACAAACCAGTACTTC.

V gene TRBV10-3 combines with J gene TRBJ1-6; D remains unclear. Germline V lookup: CDR1 ENHRY, CDR2 SYGVKD. V was shortened by 10 bases and J by 9 bases, with 13 bases between the two germline ends. The CDR3 has 12 residues. The CDR3, as DNA: TGTGCCACCCGTACCCCGAGTTCACCCCTCCACTTT. Protein product: CATRTPSSPLHF.

The chain is built from TRBV10-1 and TRBJ2-5; the D is unclear. V lost 5 bases and J 1 base, leaving 8 bases between the germline ends. The CDR3 totals 13 residues. Germline CDR1 is WNHNN and CDR2 is SYGVQD (reference sequence). CDR3 loop: CASSSDTQETQYF. The CDR3 DNA is TGCGCCAGCAGTTCTGACACCCAAGAGACCCAGTACTTC.

Regarding this clone: Additional DNA sequences in this sample encode the identical CDR3. The V gene is TRBV9, the J gene TRBJ2-1; D unclear. CDR1 is SGDLS and CDR2 is YYNGEE in the germline V gene. The CDR3 covers 15 residues. The germline V and J ends were trimmed by 0 bases and 4 bases, with 11 bases remaining between them. The CDR3 DNA follows: TGTGCCAGCAGCGTAGTAAGTGGGTCGTACAATGAGCAGTTCTTC. As protein: CASSVVSGSYNEQFF.

V and J are TRBV9 and TRBJ2-3; D is undetermined. V shed 3 bases and J shed 1 base, with 6 bases lying between them. Germline V gene lookup returns CDR1 SGDLS and CDR2 YYNGEE. CDR3 length equals 13 residues. CDR3 amino acids: CASSAPGTDTQYF. The CDR3 DNA follows: TGTGCCAGCAGCGCACCGGGCACAGATACGCAGTATTTT.

The J gene is TRBJ2-2, the V gene TRBV2; D remains unclear. There are 14 residues in the CDR3. Germline V gene lookup returns CDR1 SNHLY and CDR2 FYNNEI. Trimming removed 5 bases at V and 1 base at J, with 8 bases between. CDR3 in amino acids: CASSNYMNTGELFF. CDR3 sequence (DNA): TGTGCCAGCAGTAACTACATGAACACCGGGGAGCTGTTTTTT.

The chain combines TRBV9 with TRBJ2-5; 11 bases are shared with TRBD2. Germline V gene lookup returns CDR1 SGDLS and CDR2 YYNGEE. The CDR3 covers 14 residues. The V and J ends lost 4 bases and 3 bases, in that order; junction bases with no gene match: 2. For the CDR3, the DNA is TGTGCCAGCAGCCGGGGACTAGCGGAAGAGACCCAGTACTTC. Its translation: CASSRGLAEETQYF.

The chain links TRBV18 to TRBJ2-7; D gene unclear. Germline V CDR1 and CDR2: KGHSH, LQKENI. The CDR3 totals 13 residues. Trimming removed 2 bases at V and 3 bases at J, with 8 bases between. The CDR3 loop reads CASSPEVFYEQYF. For the CDR3, the DNA is TGTGCCAGCTCACCAGAGGTGTTCTACGAGCAGTACTTC.

The sample holds one count of this clone. The chain carries TRBV2 and TRBJ2-3; 7 positions agree with TRBD2. The CDR3 is 15 residues long. Germline assignment: CDR1 SNHLY and CDR2 FYNNEI. J was trimmed by 6 bases and V by 7 bases; bases with no gene match: 13. The CDR3 sequence is CASIRLAGVRDTQYF. The CDR3 DNA reads as TGTGCCAGCATAAGATTAGCGGGCGTCCGGGATACGCAGTATTTT.